The clone carrying this T cell receptor beta chain appeared a single time. Its antigen remains unidentified. The entry originates in a study of T cell responses to AZD1222 COVID-19 vaccine. Study as a whole: Analysis merged second doses at about 4 or about 12 weeks. Notes on the study in general: Breadth and depth of Spike-specific TCRs rose after two AZD1222 doses.

V lost 1 base and J 0 bases, leaving 7 bases between the germline ends. The CDR3 is made up of 15 amino acids. Germline loops: CDR1 LNHNV, CDR2 YYDKDF (reference sequence). The method was immunoSEQ multiplex PCR; TCRdb's version includes in-frame clones alone and lacks a portion of them. Of about 88,000 clones in the sample, around nine tenths were seen once. The starting material was peripheral blood, obtained on day 0 of AZD1222 vaccination. The receptor was isolated from an adult in good health. The chain is built from TRBV15 and TRBJ1-3; the D is unclear. The CDR3 nucleotides read TGTGCCACCAGCAGAGCTTTCACCTCTGGAAACACCATATATTTT. Translated, it gives CATSRAFTSGNTIYF.